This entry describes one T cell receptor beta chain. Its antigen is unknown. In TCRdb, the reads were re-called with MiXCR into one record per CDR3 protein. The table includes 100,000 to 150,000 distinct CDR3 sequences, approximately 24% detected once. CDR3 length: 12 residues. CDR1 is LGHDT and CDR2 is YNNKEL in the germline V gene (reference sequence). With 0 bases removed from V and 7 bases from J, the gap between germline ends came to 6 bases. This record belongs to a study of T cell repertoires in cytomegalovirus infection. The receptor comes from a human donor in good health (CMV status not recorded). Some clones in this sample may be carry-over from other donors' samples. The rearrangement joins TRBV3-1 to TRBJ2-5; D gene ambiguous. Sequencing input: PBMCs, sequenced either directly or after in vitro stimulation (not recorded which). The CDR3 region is CASSQESRTQYF. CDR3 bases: TGTGCCAGCAGCCAAGAATCCCGGACCCAGTACTTC.